The text below deals with one TCR beta chain. This entry belongs to a study of blood T cell repertoires in COVID-19. On the study more broadly: The study drew acute and convalescent COVID-19 samples from the United States, Italy and Spain. Sources were T cells, B-cell-depleted T cells, or PBMCs; the material itself was cDNA or gDNA.

The CDR3 covers 14 residues. In germline, CDR1 is SGHNT, CDR2 YENEEA. Trimming left V 5 bases short and J 1 base short, with 10 bases between. Authors' methods: Counts of nucleated cells, estimated from reference gene primer amplification, were obtained. Using immunoSEQ multiplex PCR, the repertoire was profiled, and TCRdb retains in-frame clones only, with some absent. V, J and clone size are taken as reported in that table, and D and trimming were inferred from the DNA itself. The table shows about 94,000 clones, with roughly 80% occurring only once. The receptor comes from a man aged 55 to 70 with acute or convalescent COVID-19. The sequenced material came from peripheral blood. This sequence joins TRBV11-3 and TRBJ2-3, with D maybe TRBD2 (5 bases). DNA for the CDR3: TGTGCCAGCAGCCAGGACTGGGGCACAGATACGCAGTATTTT. Translating it yields CASSQDWGTDTQYF. Full variable domain (remainder filled in from reference TRBV11-3 and TRBJ2-3): EAGVVQSPRYKIIEKKQPVAFWCNPISGHNTLYWYLQNLGQGPELLIRYENEEAVDDSQLPKDRFSAERLKGVDSTLKIQPAELGDSAVYLCASSQDWGTDTQYFGPGTRLTVL.